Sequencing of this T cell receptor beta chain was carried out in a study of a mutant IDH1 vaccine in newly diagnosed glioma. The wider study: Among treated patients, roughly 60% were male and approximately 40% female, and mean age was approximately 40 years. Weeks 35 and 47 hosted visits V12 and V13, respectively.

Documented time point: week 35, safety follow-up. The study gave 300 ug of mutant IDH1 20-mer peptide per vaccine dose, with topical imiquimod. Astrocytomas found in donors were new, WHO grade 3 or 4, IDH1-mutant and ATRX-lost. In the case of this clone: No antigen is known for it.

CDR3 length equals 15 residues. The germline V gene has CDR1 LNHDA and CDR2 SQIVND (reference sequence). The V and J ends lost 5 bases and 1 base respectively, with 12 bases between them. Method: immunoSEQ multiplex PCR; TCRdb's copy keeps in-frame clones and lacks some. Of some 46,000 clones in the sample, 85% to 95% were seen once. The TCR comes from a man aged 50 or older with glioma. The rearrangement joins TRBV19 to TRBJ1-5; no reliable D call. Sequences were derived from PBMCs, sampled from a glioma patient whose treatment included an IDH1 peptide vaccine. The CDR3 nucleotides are TGTGCCAGTAGTTCTGCACGGATGAGCAATCAGCCCCAGCATTTT. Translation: CASSSARMSNQPQHF.